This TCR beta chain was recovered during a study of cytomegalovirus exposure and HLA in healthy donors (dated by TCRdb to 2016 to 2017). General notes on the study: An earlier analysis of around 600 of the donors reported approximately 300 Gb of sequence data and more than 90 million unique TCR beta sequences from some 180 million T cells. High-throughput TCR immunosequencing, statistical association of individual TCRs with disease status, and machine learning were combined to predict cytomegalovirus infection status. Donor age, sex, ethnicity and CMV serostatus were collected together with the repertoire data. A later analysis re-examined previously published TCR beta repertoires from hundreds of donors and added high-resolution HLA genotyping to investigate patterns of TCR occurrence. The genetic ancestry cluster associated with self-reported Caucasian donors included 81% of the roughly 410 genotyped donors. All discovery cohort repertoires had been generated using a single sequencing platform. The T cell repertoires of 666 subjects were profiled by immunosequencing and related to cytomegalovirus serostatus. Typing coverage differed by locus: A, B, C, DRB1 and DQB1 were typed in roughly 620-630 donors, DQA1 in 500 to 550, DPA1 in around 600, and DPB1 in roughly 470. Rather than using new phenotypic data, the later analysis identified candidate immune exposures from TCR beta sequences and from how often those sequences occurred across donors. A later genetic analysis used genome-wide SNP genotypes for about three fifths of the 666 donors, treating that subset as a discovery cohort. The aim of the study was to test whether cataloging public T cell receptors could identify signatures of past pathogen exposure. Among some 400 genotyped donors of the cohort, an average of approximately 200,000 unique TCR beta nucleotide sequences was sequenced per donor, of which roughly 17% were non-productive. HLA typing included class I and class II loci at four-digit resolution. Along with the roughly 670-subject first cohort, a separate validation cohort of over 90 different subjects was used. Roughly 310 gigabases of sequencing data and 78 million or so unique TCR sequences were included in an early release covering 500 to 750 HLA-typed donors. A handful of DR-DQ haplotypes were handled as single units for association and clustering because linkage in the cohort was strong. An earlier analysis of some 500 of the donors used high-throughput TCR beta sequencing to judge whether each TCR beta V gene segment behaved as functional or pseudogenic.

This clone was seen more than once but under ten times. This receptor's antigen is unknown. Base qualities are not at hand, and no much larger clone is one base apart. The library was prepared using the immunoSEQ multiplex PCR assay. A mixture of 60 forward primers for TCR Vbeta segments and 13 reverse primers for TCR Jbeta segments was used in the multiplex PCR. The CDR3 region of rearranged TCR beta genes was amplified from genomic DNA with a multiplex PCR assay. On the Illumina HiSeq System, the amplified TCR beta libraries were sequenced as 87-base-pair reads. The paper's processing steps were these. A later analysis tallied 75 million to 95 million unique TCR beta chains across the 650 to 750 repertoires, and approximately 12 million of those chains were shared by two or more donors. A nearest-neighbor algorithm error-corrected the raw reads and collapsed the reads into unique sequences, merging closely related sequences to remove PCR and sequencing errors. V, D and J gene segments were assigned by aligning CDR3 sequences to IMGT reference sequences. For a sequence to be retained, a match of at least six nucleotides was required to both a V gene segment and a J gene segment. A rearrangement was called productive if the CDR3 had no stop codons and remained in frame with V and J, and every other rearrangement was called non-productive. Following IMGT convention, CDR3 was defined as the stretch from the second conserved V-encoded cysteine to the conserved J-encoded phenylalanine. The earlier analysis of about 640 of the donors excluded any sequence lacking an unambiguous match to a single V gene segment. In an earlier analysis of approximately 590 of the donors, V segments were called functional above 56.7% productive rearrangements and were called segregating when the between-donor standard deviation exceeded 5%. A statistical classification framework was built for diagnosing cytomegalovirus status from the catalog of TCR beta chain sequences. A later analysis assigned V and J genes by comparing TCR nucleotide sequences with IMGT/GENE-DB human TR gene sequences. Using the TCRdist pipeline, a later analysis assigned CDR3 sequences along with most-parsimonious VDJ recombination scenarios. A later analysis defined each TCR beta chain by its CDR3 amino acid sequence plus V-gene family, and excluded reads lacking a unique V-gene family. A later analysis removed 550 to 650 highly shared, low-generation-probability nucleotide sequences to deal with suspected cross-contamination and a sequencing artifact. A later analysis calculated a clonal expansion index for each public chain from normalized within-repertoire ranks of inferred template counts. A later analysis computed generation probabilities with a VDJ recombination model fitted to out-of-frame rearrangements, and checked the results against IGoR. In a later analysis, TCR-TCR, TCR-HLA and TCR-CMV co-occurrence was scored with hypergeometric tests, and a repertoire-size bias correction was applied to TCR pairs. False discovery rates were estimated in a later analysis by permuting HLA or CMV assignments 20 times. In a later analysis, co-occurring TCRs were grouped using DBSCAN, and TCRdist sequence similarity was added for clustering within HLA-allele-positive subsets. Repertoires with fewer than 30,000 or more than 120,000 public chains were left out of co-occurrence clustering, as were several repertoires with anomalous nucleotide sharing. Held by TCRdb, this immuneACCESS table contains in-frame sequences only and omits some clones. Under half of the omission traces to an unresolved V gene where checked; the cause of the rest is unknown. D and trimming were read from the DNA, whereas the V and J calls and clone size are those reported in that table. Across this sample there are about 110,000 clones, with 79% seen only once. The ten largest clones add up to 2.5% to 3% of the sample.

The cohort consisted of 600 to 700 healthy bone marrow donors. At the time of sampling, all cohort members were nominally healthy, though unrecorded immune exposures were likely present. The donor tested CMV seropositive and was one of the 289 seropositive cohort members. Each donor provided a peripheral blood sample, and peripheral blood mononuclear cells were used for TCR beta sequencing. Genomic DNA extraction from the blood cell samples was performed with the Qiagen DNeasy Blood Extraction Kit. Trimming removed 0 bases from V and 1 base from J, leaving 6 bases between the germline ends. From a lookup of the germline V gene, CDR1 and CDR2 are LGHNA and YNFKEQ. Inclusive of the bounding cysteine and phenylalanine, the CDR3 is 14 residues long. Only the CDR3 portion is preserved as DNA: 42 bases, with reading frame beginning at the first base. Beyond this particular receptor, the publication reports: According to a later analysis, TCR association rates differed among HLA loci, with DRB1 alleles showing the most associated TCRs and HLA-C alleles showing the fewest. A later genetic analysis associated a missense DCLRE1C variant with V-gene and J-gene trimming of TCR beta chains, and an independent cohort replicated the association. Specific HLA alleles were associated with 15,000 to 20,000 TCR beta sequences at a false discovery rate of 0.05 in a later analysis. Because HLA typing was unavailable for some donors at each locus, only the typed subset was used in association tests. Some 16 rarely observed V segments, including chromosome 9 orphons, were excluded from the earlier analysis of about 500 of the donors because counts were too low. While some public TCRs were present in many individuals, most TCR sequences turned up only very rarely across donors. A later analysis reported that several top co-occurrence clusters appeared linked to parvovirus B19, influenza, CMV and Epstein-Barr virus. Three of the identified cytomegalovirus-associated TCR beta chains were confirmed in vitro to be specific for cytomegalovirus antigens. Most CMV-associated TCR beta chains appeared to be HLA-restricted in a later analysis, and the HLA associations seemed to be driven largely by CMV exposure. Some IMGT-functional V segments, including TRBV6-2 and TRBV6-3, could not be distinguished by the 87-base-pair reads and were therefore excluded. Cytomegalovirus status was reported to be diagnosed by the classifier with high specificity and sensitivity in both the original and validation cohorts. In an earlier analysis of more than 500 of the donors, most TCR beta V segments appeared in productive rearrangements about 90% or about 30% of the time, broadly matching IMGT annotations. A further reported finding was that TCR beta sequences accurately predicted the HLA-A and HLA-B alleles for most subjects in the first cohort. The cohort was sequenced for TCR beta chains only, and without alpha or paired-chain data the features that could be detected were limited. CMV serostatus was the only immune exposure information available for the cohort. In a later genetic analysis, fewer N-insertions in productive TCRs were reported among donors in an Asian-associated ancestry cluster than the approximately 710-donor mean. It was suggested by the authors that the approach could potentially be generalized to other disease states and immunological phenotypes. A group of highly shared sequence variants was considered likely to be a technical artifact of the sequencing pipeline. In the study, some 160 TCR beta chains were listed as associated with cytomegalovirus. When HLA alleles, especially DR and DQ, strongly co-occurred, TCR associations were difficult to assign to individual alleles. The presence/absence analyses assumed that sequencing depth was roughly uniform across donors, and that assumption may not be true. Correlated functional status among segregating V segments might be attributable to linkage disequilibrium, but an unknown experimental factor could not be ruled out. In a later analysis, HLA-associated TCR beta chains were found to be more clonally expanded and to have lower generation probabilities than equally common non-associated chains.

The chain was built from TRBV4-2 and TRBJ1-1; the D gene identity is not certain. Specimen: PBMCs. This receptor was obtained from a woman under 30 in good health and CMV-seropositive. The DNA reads TGTGCCAGCAGCCAAGAACCGGGGAACACTGAAGCTTTCTTT. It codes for CASSQEPGNTEAFF.